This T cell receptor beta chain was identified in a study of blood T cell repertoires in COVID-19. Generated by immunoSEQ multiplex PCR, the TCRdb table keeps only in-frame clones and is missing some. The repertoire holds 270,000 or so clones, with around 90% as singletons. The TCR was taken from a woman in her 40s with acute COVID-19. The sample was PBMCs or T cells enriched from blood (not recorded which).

The CDR3 bases are TGTGCCAGCAGTGAATGGGGCAGGGGGGATTCACCCCTCCACTTT. It translates to CASSEWGRGDSPLHF. The chain has TRBV6-1 and TRBJ1-6; 7 bases align to TRBD1. This CDR3 spans 15 amino acids. The J segment lost 8 bases and the V segment lost 2 bases, leaving 6 bases of the junction unmatched. Germline-derived CDR1 and CDR2 are MNHNS and SASEGT.